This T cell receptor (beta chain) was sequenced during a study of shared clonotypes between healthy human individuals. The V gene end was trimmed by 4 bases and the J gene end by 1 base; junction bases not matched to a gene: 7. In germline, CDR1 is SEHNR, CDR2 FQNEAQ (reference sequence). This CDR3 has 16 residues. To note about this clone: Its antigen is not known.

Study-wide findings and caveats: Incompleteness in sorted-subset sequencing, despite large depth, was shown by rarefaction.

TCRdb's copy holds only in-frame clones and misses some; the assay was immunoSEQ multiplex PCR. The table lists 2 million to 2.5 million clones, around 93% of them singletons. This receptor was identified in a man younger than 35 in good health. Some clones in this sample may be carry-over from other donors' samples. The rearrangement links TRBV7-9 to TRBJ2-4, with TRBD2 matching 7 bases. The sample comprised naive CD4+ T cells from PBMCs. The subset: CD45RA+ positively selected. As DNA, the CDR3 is TGTGCCAGCAGCTCTGGGGGGGTACCGGCCAAAAACATTCAGTACTTC. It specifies CASSSGGVPAKNIQYF.